These T cell receptor beta chains were read from a single sample in a study of blood T cell repertoires in COVID-19. This table comes from immunoSEQ multiplex PCR, and its TCRdb copy is limited to in-frame clones, with some not included. The table lists 150,000 to 190,000 clones, roughly 80% of them singletons. Material: PBMCs or T cells enriched from blood (not recorded which). These receptors came from a man aged 50 or older who had recovered from COVID-19. CDR3s include the opening cysteine and the closing phenylalanine or tryptophan. A D gene is named only where the DNA matches it firmly. A row's size may be missing; if present it is once, few, many or a size class.

TRBJ1-6 TRBV19 once NA CASSRSAGPSSYNSPLHF TGTGCCAGTAGTCGTTCCGCTGGGCCAAGCTCCTATAATTCACCCCTCCACTTT
TRBJ1-5 TRBV28 NA TRBD1 CASSLGQGTNQPQHF TGTGCCAGCAGTTTAGGACAGGGGACCAATCAGCCCCAGCATTTT
TRBJ1-1 TRBV29-1 NA TRBD1 CSATGGVGWTEAFF TGCAGCGCCACAGGGGGCGTTGGATGGACTGAAGCTTTCTTT
TRBJ1-5 TRBV6-4 NA NA CASSDSPYQPQHF TGTGCCAGCAGTGACTCCCCTTATCAGCCCCAGCATTTT
TRBJ2-6 TRBV7-9 NA TRBD1 CASSRTGLPGANVLTF TGTGCCAGCAGCAGGACAGGGCTGCCTGGGGCCAACGTCCTGACTTTC
TRBJ2-7 TRBV18 NA TRBD1 CASSLNRQGSSYEQYF TGTGCCAGCTCACTAAACCGACAGGGTAGCTCCTACGAGCAGTACTTC
TRBJ1-1 TRBV29-1 NA TRBD1 CSGKRGQGGAEAFF TGCAGCGGTAAGCGAGGACAGGGAGGAGCTGAAGCTTTCTTT
TRBJ1-1 TRBV2 NA TRBD1 CASSEDRGTEAFF TGTGCCAGCAGTGAAGACAGGGGGACTGAAGCTTTCTTT
TRBJ2-2 TRBV25-1 once TRBD1 CASSLGTVTGELFF TGTGCCAGCAGTTTAGGGACAGTCACCGGGGAGCTGTTTTTT
TRBJ1-2 TRBV18 NA NA CASSPDRLITF TGTGCCAGCTCACCAGACAGGTTAATCACCTTC
TRBJ2-5 TRBV18 few TRBD2 CASSPGLAETQYF TGTGCCAGCTCACCGGGACTAGCCGAGACCCAGTACTTC
TRBJ1-3 TRBV5-5 few TRBD1 CASSLTGGISGNTIYF TGTGCCAGCAGCTTGACAGGGGGCATCTCTGGAAACACCATATATTTT
TRBJ1-1 TRBV9 NA TRBD1 CASSLDRGEAFF TGTGCCAGCAGCTTGGACAGGGGCGAAGCTTTCTTT
TRBJ2-5 TRBV5-4 NA NA CASSLAGRGEETQYF TGTGCCAGCAGCTTGGCCGGGCGGGGTGAAGAGACCCAGTACTTC
TRBJ1-2 TRBV15 NA NA CATSPLAANYGYTF TGTGCCACCAGCCCCCTTGCGGCTAACTATGGCTACACCTTC
TRBJ2-7 TRBV4-3 NA TRBD1 CASSQDFPGGYEQYF TGCGCCAGCAGCCAAGATTTCCCAGGGGGCTACGAGCAGTACTTC
TRBJ1-2 TRBV29-1 NA TRBD1 CSVGRSGQGGNYGYTF TGCAGCGTTGGACGGTCTGGACAGGGAGGGAACTATGGCTACACCTTC
TRBJ1-3 TRBV30 NA NA CAWSVGSSGNTIYF TGTGCCTGGAGTGTTGGGAGCTCTGGAAACACCATATATTTT
TRBJ1-5 TRBV21-1 NA NA CASSKAGQVSNQPQHF TGTGCCAGCAGCAAAGCGGGACAGGTTAGCAATCAGCCCCAGCATTTT
TRBJ2-1 TRBV6-5 NA TRBD2 CASSYQRGNYNEQFF TGTGCCAGCAGTTATCAGCGGGGGAACTACAATGAGCAGTTCTTC
TRBJ1-2 TRBV10-1 NA NA CASRGVAYGYTF TGCGCCAGCAGAGGGGTGGCCTATGGCTACACCTTC
TRBJ2-3 TRBV7-9 NA TRBD2 CASSLAGLAVLPDTQYF TGTGCCAGCAGCTTAGCGGGACTAGCGGTCCTCCCAGATACGCAGTATTTT
TRBJ1-5 TRBV29-1 NA TRBD1 CSARTGRNQPQHF TGCAGCGCCCGGACAGGTCGCAATCAGCCCCAGCATTTT